Following are 11 T cell receptor beta chains from one sample sequenced in a study of T cells in Graves' hyperthyroidism and ophthalmopathy. Authors of the study amplified TCR beta CDR3 regions from RNA transcripts. Researchers ran a first-round RT-PCR on the TCR CDR3 using the HTBI primer set. TCRdb analysed the multiplex PCR reads with MiXCR anew, one entry per CDR3 protein. The sample holds approximately 600,000 distinct CDR3 sequences, under 25% seen once. Sequencing was performed on blood. These TCRs come from a man aged 25-40 years with Graves' ophthalmopathy.

This clonotype was recorded at least ten times. The rearrangement links TRBV11-3 to TRBJ2-1; 9 bases are a match to TRBD2. Trimming at V came to 0 bases and at J to 8 bases, leaving 2 bases not matched to a gene. Germline values: CDR1 SGHNT, CDR2 YENEEA. The CDR3 totals 14 residues. The CDR3 DNA reads as TGTGCCAGCAGCTTAGAGGGACTAGCAGATGAGCAGTTCTTC. As protein: CASSLEGLADEQFF.

In this sample, this clonotype turned up a few times. This chain joins TRBV9 and TRBJ2-7; D remains ambiguous. This CDR3 has 14 amino acids. The germline V and J ends were trimmed by 0 bases and 0 bases, with 7 bases remaining between them. Germline CDR1 reads SGDLS; CDR2 reads YYNGEE. The CDR3 coding sequence is TGTGCCAGCAGCGTAGCCCCCGACTCCTACGAGCAGTACTTC. This codes for CASSVAPDSYEQYF.

This clonotype was observed a handful of times. This chain connects TRBV5-1 to TRBJ2-1; D possibly corresponds to TRBD2 (6 bases). Germline assignment: CDR1 SGHRS and CDR2 YFSETQ. The V and J ends lost 2 bases and 6 bases respectively, with 15 bases between them. The CDR3 runs 15 residues. The CDR3 nucleotides read TGCGCCAGCAGCTTAACGGACTACCTAATCAATGAGCAGTTCTTC. Its translation is CASSLTDYLINEQFF.

The chain joins TRBV18 to TRBJ2-5; 14 bases are a match to TRBD2. Trimming removed 3 bases from V and 5 bases from J; junction bases left unmatched: 14. CDR1 is KGHSH, CDR2 LQKENI, per germline. The length of the CDR3 is 19 residues. The chain's CDR3 is CASSPSLSTSGRAGETQYF. The CDR3 nucleotides are TGTGCCAGCTCACCTTCCTTATCGACTAGCGGGAGGGCCGGGGAGACCCAGTACTTC.

This chain links TRBV27 with TRBJ2-7, with D possibly called TRBD1 or TRBD2 (5 bases each). Trimming took 3 bases from V and 6 from J, leaving 12 bases between them. Germline V gene data show CDR1 as MNHEY and CDR2 as SMNVEV (reference sequence). This CDR3 contains 13 residues. Here the CDR3 reads CASSFSGTLEQYF. CDR3 DNA: TGTGCCAGCAGTTTTTCCGGGACCCTCGAGCAGTACTTC.

There are a few counts of this clonotype. This chain joins TRBV28 and TRBJ1-5; TRBD1 matches at 8 bases. The CDR3 sequence is 14 residues long. Losses at the gene ends were 5 bases for V and 9 bases for J; bases not matched to a gene: 9. Germline assignment: CDR1 MDHEN and CDR2 SYDVKM. CDR3 in DNA: TGTGCCAGCAGTCCCGGACAGGGTTCGAGGCCCCAGCATTTT. Encoded protein: CASSPGQGSRPQHF.

This clonotype was recorded many times. The genes are TRBV7-6 and TRBJ1-1; no definite D call. V was shortened by 1 base and J by 4 bases, with 4 bases between the two germline ends. Looked up from germline, CDR1 is SGHVS and CDR2 is FNYEAQ. The CDR3 runs to 12 residues. The CDR3 spells CASSLETTEAFF. The CDR3 region has the DNA TGTGCCAGCAGCTTAGAGACCACTGAAGCTTTCTTT.

This clonotype showed up just a few times. The chain carries TRBV29-1 and TRBJ1-4; 8 nucleotides match TRBD1. Germline loops: CDR1 SQVTM, CDR2 ANQGSEA. This CDR3 region has 14 residues. With 4 bases clipped from V and 5 bases from J, the junction kept 6 bases outside the gene matches. In DNA, the CDR3 is TGCAGCGTTGGGACAGGGTCCCGAAATGAAAAACTGTTTTTT. Its translation: CSVGTGSRNEKLFF.

The chain has TRBV4-1 and TRBJ2-7; tentative D call: TRBD2 (5 bases). V was clipped by 5 bases and J by 7 bases, with 21 bases between them. The CDR3 covers 15 residues. Germline assignment: CDR1 MGHRA and CDR2 YSYEKL. The CDR3 region is CASSSHVSGRGEQYF. CDR3 in DNA: TGCGCCAGCAGCTCCCACGTCAGCGGACGGGGTGAGCAGTACTTC.

The V call is TRBV4-2, the J call TRBJ1-5; no definite D call. The germline gives CDR1 LGHNA, CDR2 YNFKEQ. The CDR3 is 14 amino acids. V shed 0 bases and J shed 6 bases, with 9 bases lying between them. CDR3: CASSQDQGRQPQHF. In nucleotides, the CDR3 is TGTGCCAGCAGCCAAGATCAAGGACGTCAGCCCCAGCATTTT.

The chain has TRBV20-1 and TRBJ2-7; 8 bases agree with TRBD2. This CDR3 region has 13 residues. J gave up 4 bases and V 4 bases, and 6 bases lay outside the gene matches. CDR1 and CDR2 from the germline V gene are DFQATT and SNEGSKA (reference sequence). CDR3 coding DNA: TGCAGTGCTATTGGCGGGAGGACGTACGAGCAGTACTTC. Translation gives CSAIGGRTYEQYF.